This record concerns one TCR beta chain sequence. Antigen specificity is unknown. One base away lies a much larger clone, so this may be a sequencing read error. A second PCR, run for roughly 7 to 12 cycles, used a sample-barcoded 5' primer plus a J-beta primer mix. Sequencing of every sample gave 3 million or more CDR3-containing paired-end reads. MiXCR, applied by TCRdb to the 5' RACE reads, yields one record per CDR3 protein. The data show around 1,700,000 distinct CDR3 sequences, under 30% seen once. The data belong to a study of blood T cells in healthy people across ages. Study-level points and caveats: Strong correlation was found linking TCR beta diversity to naive T cell percentage. Possibly confounding the expanded clonotype changes was the fact that donor CMV status was unknown.

Ranging in age from roughly 6 to 95, the donors were healthy Caucasian individuals from Russia. The source material was blood. This TCR was sampled from a woman aged 25 to 39 in good health.

CDR3 loop: CSIVKPNRETQYF. CDR3 in DNA: TGCAGCATTGTGAAGCCCAATCGAGAGACCCAGTACTTC. V usage is TRBV29-1 and J usage is TRBJ2-5; D is uncertain. V lost 8 bases and J 4 bases, leaving 17 bases between the germline ends. The CDR3 has 13 amino acids. Germline CDR1 reads SQVTM; CDR2 reads ANQGSEA.